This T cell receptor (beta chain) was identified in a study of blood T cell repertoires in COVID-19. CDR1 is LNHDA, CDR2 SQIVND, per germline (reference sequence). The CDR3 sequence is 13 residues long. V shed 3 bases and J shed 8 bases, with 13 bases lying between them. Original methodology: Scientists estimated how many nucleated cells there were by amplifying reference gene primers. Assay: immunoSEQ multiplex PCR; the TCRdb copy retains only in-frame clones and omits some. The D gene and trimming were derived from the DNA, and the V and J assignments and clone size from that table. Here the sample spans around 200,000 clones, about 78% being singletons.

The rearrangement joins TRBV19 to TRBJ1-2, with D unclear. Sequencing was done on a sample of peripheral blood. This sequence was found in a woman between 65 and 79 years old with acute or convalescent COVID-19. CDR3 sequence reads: CASSMDQFGGYTF. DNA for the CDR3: TGTGCCAGTAGTATGGATCAATTCGGGGGCTACACCTTC.